A selection of T cell receptor beta chains follows, all from one sample in a study of regulatory T cells in long-lasting Graves disease. TCRdb fed the multiplex PCR reads into MiXCR, producing one record per CDR3 protein. The table lists approximately 390,000 distinct CDR3 sequences, 15% to 20% of them singletons. The same data also went into a second study, on T cells in Graves' hyperthyroidism and ophthalmopathy.

Sequences were derived from peripheral blood mononuclear cells (PBMCs), sampled at new diagnosis, from a patient treated with antithyroid drugs. These TCRs come from a woman aged 18 to 35 with Graves disease. Each CDR3 is given with its conserved first and last residue.

CDR3aa: CASRMKGGKDYNEQFF
v_gene: TRBV5-4

CDR3aa: CASSYLPDRTDTQYF
v_gene: TRBV6-5

CDR3aa: CASSSGLAGNPDEQYF
v_gene: TRBV4-1

CDR3aa: CASSQPEGNQPQHF
v_gene: TRBV4-1

CDR3aa: CASSPGGAPSNSPLHF
v_gene: TRBV5-1

CDR3aa: CASSPPPYNEQFF
v_gene: TRBV7-3

CDR3aa: CASSPSGTRRTDTQYF
v_gene: TRBV28

CDR3aa: CASTRAHTTGELFF
v_gene: TRBV9

CDR3aa: CASSLDHAYNEQFF
v_gene: TRBV5-5

CDR3aa: CATDRGDTDTQYF
v_gene: TRBV5-4

CDR3aa: CASSLPGRNTEAFF
v_gene: TRBV28

CDR3aa: CASSDSGGAAEAFF
v_gene: TRBV2

CDR3aa: CASTLGRNEQFF
v_gene: TRBV7-2

CDR3aa: CASSHNRAASNQPQHF
v_gene: TRBV6-1

CDR3aa: CASSPVGASNSEAFF
v_gene: TRBV28

CDR3aa: CASSGQGSNNEQFF
v_gene: TRBV10-1

CDR3aa: CASSQGQGVGSPLHF
v_gene: TRBV4-1

CDR3aa: CASSESRSGTKNIQYF
v_gene: TRBV6-2/TRBV6-3

CDR3aa: CSAPTELSSYEQYF
v_gene: TRBV20-1

CDR3aa: CASSLIGEGYTF
v_gene: TRBV5-6

CDR3aa: CAISAGIRETQYF
v_gene: TRBV10-3

CDR3aa: CASSFDGGPSGYTF
v_gene: TRBV7-9